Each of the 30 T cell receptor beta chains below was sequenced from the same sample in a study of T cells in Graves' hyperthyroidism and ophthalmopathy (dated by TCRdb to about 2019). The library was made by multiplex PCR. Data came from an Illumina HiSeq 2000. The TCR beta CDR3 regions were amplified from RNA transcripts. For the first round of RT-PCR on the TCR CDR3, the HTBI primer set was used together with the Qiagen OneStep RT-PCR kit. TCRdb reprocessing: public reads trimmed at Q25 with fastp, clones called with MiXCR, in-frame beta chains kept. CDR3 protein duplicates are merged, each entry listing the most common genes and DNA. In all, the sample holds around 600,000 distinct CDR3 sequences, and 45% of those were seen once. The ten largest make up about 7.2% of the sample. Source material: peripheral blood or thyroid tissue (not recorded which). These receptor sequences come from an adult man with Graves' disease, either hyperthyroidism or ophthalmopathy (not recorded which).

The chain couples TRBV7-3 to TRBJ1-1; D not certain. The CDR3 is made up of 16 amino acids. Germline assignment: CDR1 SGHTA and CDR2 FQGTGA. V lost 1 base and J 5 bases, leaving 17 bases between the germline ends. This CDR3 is CASSLIPTPKGTEAFF. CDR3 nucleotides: TGTGCCAGCAGCTTAATACCCACCCCAAAGGGAACTGAAGCTTTCTTT. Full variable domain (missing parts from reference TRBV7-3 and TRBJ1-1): GAGVSQTPSNKVTEKGKYVELRCDPISGHTALYWYRQSLGQGPEFLIYFQGTGAADDSGLPNDRFFAVRPEGSVSTLKIQRTERGDSAVYLCASSLIPTPKGTEAFFGQGTRLTVV.

The CDR3 DNA reads TGTGCCAGCAGTCGTCGGGTCTCGAATGAAAAACTGTTTTTT. Its protein product is CASSRRVSNEKLFF. This chain connects TRBV7-8 to TRBJ1-4; D is unclear. Trimming left V 6 bases short and J 5 bases short, with 13 bases between. The CDR3 spans 14 residues. CDR1 is SGHVS, CDR2 FQNEAQ, per germline.

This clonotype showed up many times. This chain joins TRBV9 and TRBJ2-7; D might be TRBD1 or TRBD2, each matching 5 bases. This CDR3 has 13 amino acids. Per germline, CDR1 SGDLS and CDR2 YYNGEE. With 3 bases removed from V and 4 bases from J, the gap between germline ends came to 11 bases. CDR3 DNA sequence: TGTGCCAGCAGCGGAAGGGACGTTTACGAGCAGTACTTC. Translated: CASSGRDVYEQYF.

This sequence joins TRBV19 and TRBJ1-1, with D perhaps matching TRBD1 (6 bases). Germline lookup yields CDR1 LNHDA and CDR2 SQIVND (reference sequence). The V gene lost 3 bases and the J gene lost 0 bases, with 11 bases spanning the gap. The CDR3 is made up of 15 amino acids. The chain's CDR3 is CASSITGYLNTEAFF. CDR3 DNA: TGTGCCAGTAGTATTACAGGGTATCTGAACACTGAAGCTTTCTTT.

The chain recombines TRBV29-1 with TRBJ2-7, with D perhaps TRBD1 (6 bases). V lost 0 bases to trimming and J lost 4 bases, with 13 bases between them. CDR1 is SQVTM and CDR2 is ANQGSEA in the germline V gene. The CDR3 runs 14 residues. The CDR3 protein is CSVEEGTSLYEQYF. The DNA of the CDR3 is TGCAGCGTTGAAGAAGGGACATCCCTATACGAGCAGTACTTC.

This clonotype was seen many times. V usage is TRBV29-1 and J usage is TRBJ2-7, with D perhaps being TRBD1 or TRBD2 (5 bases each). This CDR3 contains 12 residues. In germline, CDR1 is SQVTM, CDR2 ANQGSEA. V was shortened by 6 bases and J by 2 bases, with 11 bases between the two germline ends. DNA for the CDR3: TGCAGCGTGGCCGGGACCGCCTACGAGCAGTACTTC. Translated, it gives CSVAGTAYEQYF.

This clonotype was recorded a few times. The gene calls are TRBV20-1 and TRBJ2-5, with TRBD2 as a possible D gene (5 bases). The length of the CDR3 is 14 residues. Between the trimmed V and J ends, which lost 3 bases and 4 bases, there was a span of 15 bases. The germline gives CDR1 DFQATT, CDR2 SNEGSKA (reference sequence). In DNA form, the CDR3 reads TGCAGTGCTAGTTCTTTGCTCCGGGGAGAGACCCAGTACTTC. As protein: CSASSLLRGETQYF.

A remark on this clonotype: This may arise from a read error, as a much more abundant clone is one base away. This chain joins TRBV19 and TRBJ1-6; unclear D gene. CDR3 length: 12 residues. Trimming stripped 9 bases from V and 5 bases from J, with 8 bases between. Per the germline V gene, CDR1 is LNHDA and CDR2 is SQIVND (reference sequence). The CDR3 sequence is CASRKDNSPLHF. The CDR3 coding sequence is TGTGCCAGCAGGAAAGATAATTCACCCCTCCACTTT. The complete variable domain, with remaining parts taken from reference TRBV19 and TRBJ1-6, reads DGGITQSPKYLFRKEGQNVTLSCEQNLNHDAMYWYRQDPGQGLRLIYYSQIVNDFQKGDIAEGYSVSREKKESFPLTVTSAQKNPTAFYLCASRKDNSPLHFGNGTRLTVT.

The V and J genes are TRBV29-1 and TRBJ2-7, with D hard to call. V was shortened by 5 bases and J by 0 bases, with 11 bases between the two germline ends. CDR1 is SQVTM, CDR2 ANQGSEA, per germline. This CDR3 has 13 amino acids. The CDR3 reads CSVQAPSSYEQYF. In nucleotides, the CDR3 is TGCAGCGTTCAAGCTCCAAGCTCCTACGAGCAGTACTTC.

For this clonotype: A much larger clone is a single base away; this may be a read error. In nucleotides, the CDR3 is TGTACCATCAGTGAGTCATTTCGGGCTGAAGCTTTCTTT. Translated: CTISESFRAEAFF. The chain uses TRBV10-3 and TRBJ1-1, with D unclear. The germline V gene encodes CDR1 ENHRY and CDR2 SYGVKD. This CDR3 is built from 13 residues.

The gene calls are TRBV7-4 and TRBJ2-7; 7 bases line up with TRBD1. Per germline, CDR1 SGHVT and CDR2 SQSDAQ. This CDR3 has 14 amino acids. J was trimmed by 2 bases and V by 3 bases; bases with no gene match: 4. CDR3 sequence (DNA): TGTGCCAGCAGCTTGTCTGACAGGGCCTACGAGCAGTACTTC. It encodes CASSLSDRAYEQYF.

CDR3 sequence reads: CASITDSGYGYTF. The CDR3 nucleotides read TGTGCCAGCATCACGGACAGCGGCTATGGCTACACCTTC. The V gene is TRBV2, the J gene TRBJ1-2, with D possibly being TRBD1 (6 bases). Germline V gene data show CDR1 as SNHLY and CDR2 as FYNNEI. The CDR3 totals 13 residues. Trimming took off 7 bases at V and 4 bases at J, with 13 bases between the two ends. Variable domain in full (rest from reference TRBV2 and TRBJ1-2): EPEVTQTPSHQVTQMGQEVILRCVPISNHLYFYWYRQILGQKVEFLVSFYNNEISEKSEIFDDQFSVERPDGSNFTLKIRSTKLEDSAMYFCASITDSGYGYTFGSGTRLTVV.

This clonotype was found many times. The CDR3 DNA is TGTGCCAGCAGCCGGGACAGGGGGGACTACGAGCAGTACTTC. It codes for CASSRDRGDYEQYF. The chain is built from TRBV7-9 and TRBJ2-7; TRBD1 matches 11 bases. The CDR3 runs 14 residues. Germline trimming cut 5 bases from V and 3 bases from J; bases unmatched to any gene: 3. Germline CDR1 reads SEHNR; CDR2 reads FQNEAQ (reference sequence).

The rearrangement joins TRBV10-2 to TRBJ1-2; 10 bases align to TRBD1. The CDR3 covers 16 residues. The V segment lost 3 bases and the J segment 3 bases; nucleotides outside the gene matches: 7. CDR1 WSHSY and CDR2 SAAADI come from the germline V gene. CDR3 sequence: CASSDDGTGEYYGYTF. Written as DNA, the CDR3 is TGCGCCAGCAGTGATGATGGGACAGGGGAGTACTATGGCTACACCTTC.

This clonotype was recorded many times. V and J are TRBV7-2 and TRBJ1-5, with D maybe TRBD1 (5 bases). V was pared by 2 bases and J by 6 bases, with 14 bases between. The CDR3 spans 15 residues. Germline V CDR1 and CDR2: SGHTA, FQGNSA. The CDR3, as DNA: TGTGCCAGCAGCTTATTGGGCAGGGCTGCTCAGCCCCAGCATTTT. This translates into CASSLLGRAAQPQHF.

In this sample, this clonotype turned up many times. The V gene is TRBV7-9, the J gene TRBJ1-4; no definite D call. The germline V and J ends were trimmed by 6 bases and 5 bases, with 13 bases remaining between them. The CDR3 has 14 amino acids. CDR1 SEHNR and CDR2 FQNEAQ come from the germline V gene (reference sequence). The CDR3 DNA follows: TGTGCCAGCAGATCCGGACGGATGAATGAAAAACTGTTTTTT. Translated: CASRSGRMNEKLFF. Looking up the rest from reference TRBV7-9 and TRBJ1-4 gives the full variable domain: DTGVSQNPRHKITKRGQNVTFRCDPISEHNRLYWYRQTLGQGPEFLTYFQNEAQLEKSRLLSDRFSAERPKGSFSTLEIQRTEQGDSAMYLCASRSGRMNEKLFFGSGTQLSVL.

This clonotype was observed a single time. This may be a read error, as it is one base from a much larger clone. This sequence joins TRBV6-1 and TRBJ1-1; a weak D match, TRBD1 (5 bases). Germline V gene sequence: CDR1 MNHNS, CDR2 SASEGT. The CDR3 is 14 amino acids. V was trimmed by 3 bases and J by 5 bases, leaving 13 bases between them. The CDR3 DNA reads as TGTGCCAGCAGTGATCCCCGGCGGGGGACTGAAGCTTTCTTT. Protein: CASSDPRRGTEAFF.

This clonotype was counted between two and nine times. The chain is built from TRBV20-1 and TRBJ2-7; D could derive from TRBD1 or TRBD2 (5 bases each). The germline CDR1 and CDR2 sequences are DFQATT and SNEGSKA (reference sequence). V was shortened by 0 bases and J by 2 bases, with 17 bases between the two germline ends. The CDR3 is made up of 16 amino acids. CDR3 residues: CSAREDPGRRTYEQYF. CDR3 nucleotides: TGCAGTGCTAGAGAGGATCCGGGACGGCGAACCTACGAGCAGTACTTC.

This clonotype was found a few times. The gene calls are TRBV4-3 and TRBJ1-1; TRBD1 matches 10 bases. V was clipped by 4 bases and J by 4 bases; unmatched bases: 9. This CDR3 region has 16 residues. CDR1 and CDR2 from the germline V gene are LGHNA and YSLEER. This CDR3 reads CASSPWTGGHVTEAFF. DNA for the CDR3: TGCGCCAGCAGCCCTTGGACAGGGGGACATGTCACTGAAGCTTTCTTT.

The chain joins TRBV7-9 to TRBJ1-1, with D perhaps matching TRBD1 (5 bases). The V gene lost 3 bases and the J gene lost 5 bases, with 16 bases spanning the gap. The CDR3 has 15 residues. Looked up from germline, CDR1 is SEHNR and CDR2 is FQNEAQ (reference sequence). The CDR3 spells CASSLIGGPGTEAFF. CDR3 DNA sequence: TGTGCCAGCAGCTTGATTGGGGGACCCGGTACTGAAGCTTTCTTT.

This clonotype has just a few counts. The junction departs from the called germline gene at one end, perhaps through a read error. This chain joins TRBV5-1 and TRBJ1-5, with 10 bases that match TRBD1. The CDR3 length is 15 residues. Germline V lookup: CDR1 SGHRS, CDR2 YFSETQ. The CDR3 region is CASSLETGGNQPQHF. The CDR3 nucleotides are TGCGCCAGCAGCTTGGAGACAGGGGGCAACCAGCCCCAGCATTTT.

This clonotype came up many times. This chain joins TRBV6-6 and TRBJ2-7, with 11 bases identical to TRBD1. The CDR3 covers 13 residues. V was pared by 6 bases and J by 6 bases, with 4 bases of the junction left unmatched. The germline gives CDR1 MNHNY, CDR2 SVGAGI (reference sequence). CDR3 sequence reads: CASSPGTGGEQYF. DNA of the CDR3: TGTGCCAGCAGCCCCGGGACAGGGGGCGAGCAGTACTTC.

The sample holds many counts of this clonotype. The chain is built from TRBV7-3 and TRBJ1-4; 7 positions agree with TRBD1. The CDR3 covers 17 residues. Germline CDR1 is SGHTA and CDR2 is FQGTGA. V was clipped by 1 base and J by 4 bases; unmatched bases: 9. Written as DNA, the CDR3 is TGTGCCAGCAGCTTAATCGAAGGGGGCACGGGTAATGAAAAACTGTTTTTT. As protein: CASSLIEGGTGNEKLFF.

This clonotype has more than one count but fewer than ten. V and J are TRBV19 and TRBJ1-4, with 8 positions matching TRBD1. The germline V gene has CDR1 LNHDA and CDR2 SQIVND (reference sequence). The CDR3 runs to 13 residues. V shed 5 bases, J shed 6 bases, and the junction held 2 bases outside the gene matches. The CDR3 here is CASSVTGDEKLFF. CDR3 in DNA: TGTGCCAGTAGTGTGACAGGGGATGAAAAACTGTTTTTT.

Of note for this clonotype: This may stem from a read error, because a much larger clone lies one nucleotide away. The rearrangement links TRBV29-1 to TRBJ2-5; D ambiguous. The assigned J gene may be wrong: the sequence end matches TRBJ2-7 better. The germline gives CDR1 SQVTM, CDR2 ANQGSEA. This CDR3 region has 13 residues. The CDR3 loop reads CSVELPNSYEQYF. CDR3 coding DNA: TGCAGCGTTGAACTCCCGAACTCCTACGAGCAGTACTTC.

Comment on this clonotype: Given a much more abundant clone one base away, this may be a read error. The CDR3 DNA reads as TGTGCCGGCAGCGTCGACGGAAATGAAGCTTTCTTT. Encoded protein: CAGSVDGNEAFF. The V gene is TRBV7-6, the J gene TRBJ1-1; D remains ambiguous. The germline V gene has CDR1 SGHVS and CDR2 FNYEAQ. This CDR3 comprises 12 residues.

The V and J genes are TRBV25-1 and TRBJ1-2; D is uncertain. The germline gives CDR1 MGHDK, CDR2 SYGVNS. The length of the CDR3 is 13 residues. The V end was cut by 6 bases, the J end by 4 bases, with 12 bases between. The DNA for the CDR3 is TGTGCCAGCAGCATTACTGAGTCCTATGGCTACACCTTC. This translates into CASSITESYGYTF.

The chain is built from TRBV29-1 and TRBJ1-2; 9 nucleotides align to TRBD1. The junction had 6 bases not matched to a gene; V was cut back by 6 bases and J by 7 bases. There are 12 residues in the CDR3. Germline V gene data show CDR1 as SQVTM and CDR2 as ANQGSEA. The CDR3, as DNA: TGCAGCGTCTCCGGGACAGGGTCTGGCTACACCTTC. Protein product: CSVSGTGSGYTF.

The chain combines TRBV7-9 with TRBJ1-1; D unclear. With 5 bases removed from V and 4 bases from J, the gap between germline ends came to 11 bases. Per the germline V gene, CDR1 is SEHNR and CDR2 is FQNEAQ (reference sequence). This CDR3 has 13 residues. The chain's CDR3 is CASSRRSGTEAFF. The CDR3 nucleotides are TGTGCCAGCAGCCGGAGGAGCGGCACTGAAGCTTTCTTT. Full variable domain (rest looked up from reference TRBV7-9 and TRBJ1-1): DTGVSQNPRHKITKRGQNVTFRCDPISEHNRLYWYRQTLGQGPEFLTYFQNEAQLEKSRLLSDRFSAERPKGSFSTLEIQRTEQGDSAMYLCASSRRSGTEAFFGQGTRLTVV.

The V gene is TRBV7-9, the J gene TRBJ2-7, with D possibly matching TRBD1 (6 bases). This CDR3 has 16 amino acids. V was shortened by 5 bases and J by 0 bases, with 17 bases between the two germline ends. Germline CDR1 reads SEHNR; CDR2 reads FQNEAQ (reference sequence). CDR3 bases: TGTGCCAGCAGCCAAGAGGGCCAGGGGAGCTCCTACGAGCAGTACTTC. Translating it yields CASSQEGQGSSYEQYF.